The 24 T cell receptor beta chains reported below all come from one sample, sequenced in a study of siplizumab effects on memory and regulatory T cells. Assay: immunoSEQ multiplex PCR; the TCRdb copy retains only in-frame clones and omits some. The sample consists of tens of thousands of clones, nearly 98% of them appearing once. The sample was naive CD4+ T cells sorted from blood. The origin of the receptors is a human donor in good health.

The rearrangement uses TRBV7-2 and TRBJ2-7, with TRBD2 matching 10 bases. The CDR3 contains 14 residues. CDR1 and CDR2 from the germline V gene are SGHTA and FQGNSA. V lost 5 bases to trimming and J lost 2 bases; unmatched junction nucleotides: 3. The CDR3 is CASSLGLAAYEQYF. The CDR3 nucleotides read TGTGCCAGCAGCCTAGGACTAGCGGCCTACGAGCAGTACTTC. Looking up the rest from reference TRBV7-2 and TRBJ2-7 gives the full variable domain: GAGVSQSPSNKVTEKGKDVELRCDPISGHTALYWYRQSLGQGLEFLIYFQGNSAPDKSGLPSDRFSAERTGGSVSTLTIQRTQQEDSAVYLCASSLGLAAYEQYFGPGTRLTVT.

This chain joins TRBV6-1 and TRBJ1-1; D gene uncertain. V was clipped by 3 bases and J by 1 base, with 9 bases between them. The CDR3 spans 14 residues. The germline gives CDR1 MNHNS, CDR2 SASEGT. CDR3 DNA sequence: TGTGCCAGCAGTGAGCTGGCAGAGAACACTGAAGCTTTCTTT. It is translated as CASSELAENTEAFF.

The chain joins TRBV19 to TRBJ2-1; D is unresolved. The CDR3 contains 15 residues. Trimming cost V 2 bases and J 9 bases, with 17 bases left between them. Germline CDR1 and CDR2: LNHDA and SQIVND (reference sequence). The CDR3 is CASSINGVRLGEQFF. The CDR3 DNA reads TGTGCCAGTAGTATAAACGGAGTTCGATTGGGTGAGCAGTTCTTC.

This chain links TRBV9 with TRBJ2-1, with D possibly TRBD2 on 6 matching bases. CDR3 length equals 13 residues. Looked up from germline, CDR1 is SGDLS and CDR2 is YYNGEE. Trimming left V 4 bases short and J 10 bases short, with 15 bases between. The CDR3: CASSPREQDEQFF. Here the CDR3 DNA reads TGTGCCAGCAGCCCACGGGAGCAGGACGAGCAGTTCTTC.

The genes are TRBV10-3 and TRBJ1-3; the D gene is possibly TRBD1 (6 bases). The CDR3 loop spans 13 amino acids. Germline V gene sequence: CDR1 ENHRY, CDR2 SYGVKD. Trimming cost V 9 bases and J 4 bases, with 13 bases left between them. The DNA for the CDR3 is TGTGCCATATGGCAGGGGCAAGGAAACACCATATATTTT. It encodes CAIWQGQGNTIYF.

The gene calls are TRBV19 and TRBJ2-5; tentative D call: TRBD1 (5 bases). Trimming removed 3 bases from V and 4 bases from J, with 9 bases in between. CDR1 is LNHDA, CDR2 SQIVND, per germline (reference sequence). The CDR3 runs 13 residues. This chain's CDR3 is CASSIQGRETQYF. CDR3 in DNA: TGTGCCAGTAGTATCCAGGGTAGAGAGACCCAGTACTTC.

V is TRBV19 and J is TRBJ2-3; D not resolved. Trimming removed 0 bases at V and 0 bases at J, with 16 bases between. CDR1 is LNHDA, CDR2 SQIVND, per germline (reference sequence). This CDR3 has 18 residues. The CDR3 coding sequence is TGTGCCAGTAGTATAGATCAGTCGTTCTTGGGCAGCACAGATACGCAGTATTTT. Its protein product is CASSIDQSFLGSTDTQYF.

The gene calls are TRBV19 and TRBJ1-2; possibly TRBD1 for D (5 bases). The germline CDR1 and CDR2 sequences are LNHDA and SQIVND (reference sequence). The CDR3 loop spans 13 amino acids. Trimming removed 4 bases from V and 6 bases from J, with 12 bases in between. The CDR3 region has the DNA TGTGCCAGTAGTAAAAACGGGGCTGATGGCTACACCTTC. Protein product: CASSKNGADGYTF.

This chain connects TRBV2 to TRBJ2-7, with D perhaps matching TRBD1 (6 bases). The CDR3 has 13 residues. V gave up 7 bases and J gave up 2 bases, with 12 bases separating them. In germline, CDR1 is SNHLY, CDR2 FYNNEI. The CDR3 DNA follows: TGTGCCAGCAACTGGGGGCCCACCTACGAGCAGTACTTC. Amino acids: CASNWGPTYEQYF. Looking up the rest from reference TRBV2 and TRBJ2-7 gives the full variable domain: EPEVTQTPSHQVTQMGQEVILRCVPISNHLYFYWYRQILGQKVEFLVSFYNNEISEKSEIFDDQFSVERPDGSNFTLKIRSTKLEDSAMYFCASNWGPTYEQYFGPGTRLTVT.

The chain uses TRBV9 and TRBJ2-3; D may be TRBD2 (6 bases). Germline lookup yields CDR1 SGDLS and CDR2 YYNGEE. V was cut by 0 bases and J by 2 bases, with 13 bases left in between. The CDR3 extends over 16 amino acids. CDR3 bases: TGTGCCAGCAGCGTAGAGGAGGGAACCTCCACAGATACGCAGTATTTT. It encodes CASSVEEGTSTDTQYF.

The chain joins TRBV5-4 to TRBJ1-4; no reliable D call. With 3 bases removed from V and 5 bases from J, the gap between germline ends came to 14 bases. Germline CDR1 SGHNT, CDR2 YYREEE (reference sequence). The CDR3 is 15 residues long. The CDR3 loop is CASSSTGRQNEKLFF. The CDR3 DNA reads as TGTGCCAGCAGCTCAACCGGGAGGCAAAATGAAAAACTGTTTTTT.

The V gene is TRBV18, the J gene TRBJ2-1; 10 bases align to TRBD2. This CDR3 spans 19 amino acids. Germline V gene data show CDR1 as KGHSH and CDR2 as LQKENI. The J segment lost 0 bases and the V segment lost 8 bases, leaving 16 bases of the junction unmatched. CDR3 protein: CASLPRTSGDHSSYNEQFF. CDR3 in DNA: TGTGCCAGCCTTCCCCGGACTAGCGGAGACCATAGCTCCTACAATGAGCAGTTCTTC.

The chain joins TRBV9 to TRBJ2-1; TRBD2 agrees at 12 bases. The CDR3 covers 15 residues. V was pared by 7 bases and J by 3 bases, with 5 bases of the junction left unmatched. Germline lookup yields CDR1 SGDLS and CDR2 YYNGEE. CDR3: CASARTSGNYNEQFF. The CDR3 DNA is TGTGCCAGCGCCCGGACTAGCGGGAACTACAATGAGCAGTTCTTC.

The chain employs TRBV18 and TRBJ1-2; 11 nucleotides align to TRBD1. This CDR3 comprises 15 residues. The junction had 5 bases not matched to a gene; V was cut back by 3 bases and J by 5 bases. From germline, CDR1 is KGHSH and CDR2 LQKENI. The CDR3 DNA reads as TGTGCCAGCTCACCGGGACAGGGGGTTTGGTATGGCTACACCTTC. Its translation is CASSPGQGVWYGYTF.

The chain is built from TRBV7-9 and TRBJ2-7; a weak D match, TRBD2 (6 bases). Germline V gene data show CDR1 as SEHNR and CDR2 as FQNEAQ (reference sequence). There are 13 residues in the CDR3. Trimming shortened V by 7 bases and J by 3 bases, and 13 bases separated the two germline ends. CDR3 nucleotide sequence: TGTGCCAGCAACATCACTAGCAGCTACGAGCAGTACTTC. It translates to CASNITSSYEQYF.

The J gene is TRBJ2-7, the V gene TRBV20-1; the D is unclear. V was trimmed by 3 bases and J by 1 base, leaving 4 bases between them. Germline CDR1 and CDR2: DFQATT and SNEGSKA (reference sequence). The CDR3 length is 11 residues. CDR3 bases: TGCAGTGCTAGGGGTTCCTACGAGCAGTACTTC. It codes for CSARGSYEQYF.

V usage is TRBV19 and J usage is TRBJ1-5, with TRBD1 matching 8 bases. Trimming took 7 bases from V and 4 from J; bases not matched to a gene: 9. The CDR3 loop spans 15 amino acids. In germline, CDR1 is LNHDA, CDR2 SQIVND (reference sequence). The CDR3 reads CASTQGYRGNQPQHF. As DNA, the CDR3 is TGTGCCAGTACCCAAGGGTACAGGGGGAATCAGCCCCAGCATTTT.

This chain joins TRBV7-9 and TRBJ2-5; D is undetermined. Germline CDR1 and CDR2: SEHNR and FQNEAQ (reference sequence). The length of the CDR3 is 15 residues. V was shortened by 1 base and J by 2 bases, with 11 bases between the two germline ends. The CDR3 spells CASSLVPTKQETQYF. Here the CDR3 DNA reads TGTGCCAGCAGCTTAGTACCTACAAAACAAGAGACCCAGTACTTC.

This chain uses TRBV30 with TRBJ1-2; 7 bases line up with TRBD1. Germline CDR1 and CDR2: GTSNPN and SVGIG (reference sequence). V shed 0 bases and J 3 bases; nucleotides not matched to a gene: 7. The CDR3 totals 15 residues. Here the CDR3 DNA reads TGTGCCTGGAGTGTAAGGTTGAGGGGGCACTATGGCTACACCTTC. This sequence encodes CAWSVRLRGHYGYTF.

This chain connects TRBV4-2 to TRBJ2-2, with 9 bases matching TRBD1. J was trimmed by 4 bases and V by 0 bases; bases with no gene match: 6. This CDR3 spans 17 amino acids. The germline gives CDR1 LGHNA, CDR2 YNFKEQ. The CDR3 sequence is CASSQDPGQGITGELFF. The CDR3 bases are TGTGCCAGCAGCCAAGATCCGGGACAGGGAATCACCGGGGAGCTGTTTTTT.

The J gene is TRBJ2-7, the V gene TRBV6-5, with D possibly matching TRBD1 (6 bases). Germline CDR1 reads MNHEY; CDR2 reads SVGAGI. Trimming pared 5 bases from V and 4 bases from J, leaving 9 bases between. The CDR3 consists of 12 residues. CDR3 DNA: TGTGCCAGCAGTGTAGGGGGTTACGAGCAGTACTTC. Its protein is CASSVGGYEQYF.

This chain uses TRBV29-1 with TRBJ1-2; 7 bases are a match to TRBD1. This CDR3 region has 18 residues. The V and J ends lost 1 base and 0 bases, in that order; junction bases with no gene match: 14. Germline CDR1 and CDR2: SQVTM and ANQGSEA. The CDR3 sequence is CSVEVRPARGETNYGYTF. Written as DNA, the CDR3 is TGCAGCGTTGAAGTTCGCCCCGCCAGGGGGGAAACTAACTATGGCTACACCTTC.

This clone came up once. The chain couples TRBV4-1 to TRBJ2-7, with a possible D match to TRBD1 (6 bases). V was pared by 4 bases and J by 2 bases, with 15 bases between. Per the germline V gene, CDR1 is MGHRA and CDR2 is YSYEKL. This CDR3 region has 15 residues. The CDR3 is CASSLLIGQPYEQYF. CDR3 coding DNA: TGCGCCAGCAGCCTTTTAATCGGACAGCCCTACGAGCAGTACTTC.

The chain uses TRBV7-6 and TRBJ2-2; D may be TRBD1 or TRBD2 (6 bases each). Trimming left V 6 bases short and J 3 bases short, with 14 bases between. Germline CDR1 SGHVS, CDR2 FNYEAQ. The CDR3 has 15 residues. The CDR3 sequence is CASRLVGGYTGELFF. CDR3 in DNA: TGTGCCAGCAGACTCGTCGGGGGCTACACCGGGGAGCTGTTTTTT.